The subject of this entry is one T cell receptor beta chain. Its target antigen remains unknown. Base quality data are lacking; no much larger clone is found one base away. This sample was taken from a study of blood T cell repertoires in COVID-19 (dated by TCRdb to the early 2020s). With regard to the full study: Samples from collaborators originated in the United States, Italy and Spain and spanned both the acute and convalescent phases of COVID-19. The sample metadata nearly always contained a de-identified subject ID, COVID-19 status, age in years and sex. Samples were obtained from the ongoing ImmuneRACE study (first 160 participants) and from roughly 1,300 subjects provided by 6 global collaborators. The material from the prospective study consisted of cDNA or gDNA derived from T cells, B-cell-depleted T cells, or PBMCs. Where HLA class I and class II types were available, the types were taken from metadata supplied by the sample provider, not from assay-based typing. Deeply sampled blood TCRbeta repertoires from subjects exposed to, actively infected with, or recovered from COVID-19 were included in the dataset. The repertoires were released in a freely available public database meant as a resource for research on the immune response to SARS-CoV-2.

According to the germline V gene, CDR1 reads KGHDR and CDR2 reads SFDVKD. V is trimmed back by 0 bases and J by 0 bases, and the junction contains 2 bases that no gene match accounts for. Measured from the cysteine to the phenylalanine, the CDR3 is 18 residues long. Only the CDR3 region is kept as DNA, spanning 54 bases read in frame from base 1. The immunoSEQ Assay, a bias-controlled multiplex PCR, was used to amplify TCRbeta CDR3 regions from genomic DNA. The authors' analysis ran thus. The number of nucleated cells in each sample was estimated from the amplification of reference gene primers within the assay. Sequence reads were collapsed and filtered to measure the absolute abundance of every unique TCRbeta CDR3 rearrangement. Productive Simpson clonality was computed per sample as the square root of Simpson's diversity index over productive rearrangements. TCRdb mirrors the immuneACCESS table, restricted to in-frame sequences. Some clones are absent from its copies; in checked studies, under half trace to an unresolved V gene, and the reason for the others is unknown. The D gene and trimming were derived from the DNA, and the V and J assignments and clone size from that table. Counted in this sample were around 250,000 clones; around 89% of them appeared once. The top ten hold 1% to 1.5% of the sample.

Enrolling through a virtual design, the prospective study's participants ranged in age from roughly 18 to 100 years and lived across some 22 United States geographic areas. In the prospective study, participants were assigned to cohorts based on the clinical history participants reported in a screening survey and a study questionnaire. In the prospective study, mobile phlebotomists collected whole blood, serum and a nasopharyngeal or oropharyngeal swab from each participant. Over an approximately 2-month period, participants in the prospective study had the option of providing additional blood draws and questionnaires. Before DNA extraction, blood samples from the prospective study were shipped at room temperature or frozen. General study outcomes and caveats: The amount of clinical and demographic metadata varied by source and participant and was provided uncurated.

The specimen sequenced was PBMCs or T cells enriched from blood (not recorded which). This clonotype was obtained from a middle-aged woman with acute COVID-19. Rearrangement joined TRBV24-1 to TRBJ2-5; the junction holds 14 bases that match TRBD2. The nucleotide sequence reads as follows: TGTGCCACCAGTGATTTGCAGGGACTAGCGGGGGACCAAGAGACCCAGTACTTC. Translated, it reads CATSDLQGLAGDQETQYF.